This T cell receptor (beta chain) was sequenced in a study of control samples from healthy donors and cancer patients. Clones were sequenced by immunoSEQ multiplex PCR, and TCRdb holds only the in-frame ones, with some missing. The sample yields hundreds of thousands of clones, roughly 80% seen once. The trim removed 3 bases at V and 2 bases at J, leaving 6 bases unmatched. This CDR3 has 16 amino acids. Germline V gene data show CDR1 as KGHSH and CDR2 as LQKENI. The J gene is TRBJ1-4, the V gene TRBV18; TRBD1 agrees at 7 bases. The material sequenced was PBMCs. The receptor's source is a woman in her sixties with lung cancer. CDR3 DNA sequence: TGTGCCAGCTCACCCCAGGGGGGCCGGACTAATGAAAAACTGTTTTTT. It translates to CASSPQGGRTNEKLFF. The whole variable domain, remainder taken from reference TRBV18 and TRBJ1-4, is NAGVMQNPRHLVRRRGQEARLRCSPMKGHSHVYWYRQLPEEGLKFMVYLQKENIIDESGMPKERFSAEFPKEGPSILRIQQVVRGDSAAYFCASSPQGGRTNEKLFFGSGTQLSVL.